Following are 17 T cell receptor beta chains from one sample sequenced in a study of CD8 T cells in Susac syndrome. RNA in amounts of 0.5 to 1 ug was reverse transcribed with random hexamers. TCRdb processed the immunoSEQ multiplex PCR reads anew with MiXCR; each CDR3 protein has one entry. The sample lists 45,000 to 60,000 distinct CDR3 sequences, about 92% occurring once. The sequenced sample consisted of CD8+ T cells from PBMCs. Receptors were obtained from a human donor with multiple sclerosis.

This clonotype has a single count. The rearrangement joins TRBV28 to TRBJ1-1, with 8 nucleotides matching TRBD1. The CDR3 loop spans 15 amino acids. V dropped 5 bases and J dropped 5; count of bases not matched to a gene: 10. Germline V gene sequence: CDR1 MDHEN, CDR2 SYDVKM. CDR3 region: CASSPEDRGGTEAFF. In nucleotides, the CDR3 is TGTGCCAGCAGTCCGGAAGACAGGGGTGGGACTGAAGCTTTCTTT.

This rearrangement joins TRBV4-3 to TRBJ2-7, with 11 nucleotides matching TRBD1. There are 15 residues in the CDR3. The germline gives CDR1 LGHNA, CDR2 YSLEER. The trim removed 4 bases at V and 3 bases at J, leaving 5 bases unmatched. Here the CDR3 reads CASSPGTGGVYEQYF. The DNA for the CDR3 is TGCGCCAGCAGCCCCGGGACAGGGGGAGTCTACGAGCAGTACTTC.

The chain links TRBV3-1 to TRBJ1-1; D perhaps matches TRBD1 (5 bases). CDR1 is LGHDT and CDR2 is YNNKEL in the germline V gene (reference sequence). The CDR3 is 14 residues long. The V gene lost 4 bases and the J gene lost 5 bases, with 14 bases spanning the gap. As DNA, the CDR3 is TGTGCCAGCAGCCCACAACCCCGGGGGACTGAAGCTTTCTTT. Translation gives CASSPQPRGTEAFF.

V is TRBV4-2 and J is TRBJ2-1; 8 bases agree with TRBD2. J lost 9 bases, V lost 5 bases, and 12 bases had no gene match. The CDR3 length is 15 residues. Germline loops: CDR1 LGHNA, CDR2 YNFKEQ. In DNA, the CDR3 is TGTGCCAGCAGCGACACCGGGACTAGGGCCTCTGAGCAGTTCTTC. Amino acids: CASSDTGTRASEQFF.

Only one count was recorded for this clonotype. The CDR3 sequence: CSAREVGQGGQPQHF. CDR3 bases: TGCAGTGCTAGGGAGGTAGGACAGGGTGGACAGCCCCAGCATTTT. The chain uses TRBV20-1 and TRBJ1-5, with TRBD1 matching over 8 bases. This CDR3 comprises 15 residues. CDR1 DFQATT and CDR2 SNEGSKA come from the germline V gene (reference sequence). The trim removed 3 bases at V and 7 bases at J, leaving 11 bases unmatched.

V is TRBV5-1 and J is TRBJ2-7; D remains unclear. CDR3 length: 13 amino acids. Germline V gene data show CDR1 as SGHRS and CDR2 as YFSETQ. Trimming shortened V by 4 bases and J by 1 base, and 9 bases separated the two germline ends. The CDR3 protein is CASSPSSSYEQYF. The CDR3 DNA reads TGCGCCAGCAGCCCCTCTTCTTCCTACGAGCAGTACTTC.

The chain has TRBV11-3 and TRBJ2-3, with D possibly being TRBD1 (6 bases). Germline CDR1 and CDR2: SGHNT and YENEEA. This CDR3 region has 14 residues. Trimming cost V 5 bases and J 2 bases, with 11 bases left between them. The CDR3 DNA reads as TGTGCCAGCAGCCCTAGGGACACCACAGATACGCAGTATTTT. This translates into CASSPRDTTDTQYF.

This chain uses TRBV29-1 with TRBJ1-1; D is ambiguous. Trimming cost V 4 bases and J 8 bases, with 20 bases left between them. Germline CDR1 reads SQVTM; CDR2 reads ANQGSEA. CDR3 length equals 14 residues. CDR3 in DNA: TGCAGCGTTGTCTTTTCGGGATTCGGGAGAGAAGCTTTCTTT. This sequence encodes CSVVFSGFGREAFF.

V gene TRBV7-9 combines with J gene TRBJ2-5, with 14 bases lining up with TRBD2. Trimming cost V 4 bases and J 2 bases; bases outside gene matches: 12. CDR3 length equals 19 residues. CDR1 is SEHNR and CDR2 is FQNEAQ in the germline V gene (reference sequence). The chain's CDR3 is CASSSTTSGGDTIQETQYF. The CDR3 nucleotides read TGTGCCAGCAGCTCGACGACTAGCGGGGGGGATACTATTCAAGAGACCCAGTACTTC.

V usage is TRBV13 and J usage is TRBJ1-2; D is perhaps TRBD1 (6 bases). The CDR3 is 14 amino acids. Germline V gives CDR1 PRHDT, CDR2 FYEKMQ (reference sequence). V shed 3 bases and J shed 13 bases, with 21 bases lying between them. CDR3 bases: TGTGCCAGCAGCTTCGGGGGGCTCGACTATGGTTTCACCTTC. Its translation is CASSFGGLDYGFTF.

The chain couples TRBV20-1 to TRBJ1-3; perhaps TRBD1 as D (5 bases). The CDR3 length is 15 residues. V was trimmed by 3 bases and J by 0 bases, leaving 12 bases between them. The germline CDR1 and CDR2 sequences are DFQATT and SNEGSKA (reference sequence). The CDR3: CSARDSGRSGNTIYF. The CDR3 DNA reads TGCAGTGCTAGGGATTCAGGGCGCTCTGGAAACACCATATATTTT.

The chain employs TRBV29-1 and TRBJ2-2, with a tentative D call TRBD1 (5 bases). The CDR3 extends over 13 amino acids. Per the germline V gene, CDR1 is SQVTM and CDR2 is ANQGSEA. The V gene lost 4 bases and the J gene lost 3 bases, with 9 bases spanning the gap. The CDR3, as DNA: TGCAGCGTTGGGCAGGGTGACACCGGGGAGCTGTTTTTT. Translating it yields CSVGQGDTGELFF.

The table lists this clonotype with a count of one. CDR3 in DNA: TGTGCCAGCAGCGAGGTAGCGGGGAGTACCTACGAGCAGTACTTC. Protein: CASSEVAGSTYEQYF. The chain is built from TRBV9 and TRBJ2-7; 8 positions match TRBD2. Germline V gene sequence: CDR1 SGDLS, CDR2 YYNGEE. V gave up 3 bases and J gave up 2 bases; unmatched junction bases: 7. The CDR3 contains 15 residues.

The gene calls are TRBV20-1 and TRBJ2-7; 8 nucleotides agree with TRBD2. Looked up from germline, CDR1 is DFQATT and CDR2 is SNEGSKA (reference sequence). The length of the CDR3 is 17 residues. Losses at the gene ends were 1 base for V and 3 bases for J; bases not matched to a gene: 14. CDR3 residues: CSARGTRRGARGYEQYF. DNA for the CDR3: TGCAGTGCTAGAGGCACTCGGCGGGGGGCCAGAGGCTACGAGCAGTACTTC.

The chain is built from TRBV9 and TRBJ2-7; no reliable D call. V shed 4 bases and J shed 0 bases, with 17 bases lying between them. Germline V gene lookup returns CDR1 SGDLS and CDR2 YYNGEE. The CDR3 loop spans 16 amino acids. The CDR3 is CASSPRDGPHSYEQYF. The CDR3 coding sequence is TGTGCCAGCAGCCCTCGCGACGGTCCCCACTCCTACGAGCAGTACTTC.

This rearrangement joins TRBV3-1 to TRBJ2-3; 12 bases are shared with TRBD2. The CDR3 length is 19 residues. With 4 bases clipped from V and 3 bases from J, the junction kept 14 bases outside the gene matches. Germline-derived CDR1 and CDR2 are LGHDT and YNNKEL (reference sequence). For the CDR3, the DNA is TGTGCCAGCAGCCCCAGACTAGCGGGGGACCTCCTTATGACAGATACGCAGTATTTT. This sequence encodes CASSPRLAGDLLMTDTQYF.

The rearrangement links TRBV4-1 to TRBJ2-3; unclear D gene. The V gene lost 4 bases and the J gene lost 6 bases, with 8 bases spanning the gap. Germline CDR1 is MGHRA and CDR2 is YSYEKL. The CDR3 totals 12 residues. CDR3 residues: CASSRSSDTQYF. CDR3 nucleotide sequence: TGCGCCAGCAGCCGCTCTTCTGATACGCAGTATTTT.